This record concerns one TCR beta chain sequence. Antigen unknown. Since a much larger clone is just one base distant, this may be a read error. Ophthalmopathy cases met thresholds of Clinical Activity Score at least 3, NOSPECS grade at least 4 and duration under 3 months. Patients showing uncontrolled infection, other autoimmune disease, pregnancy or lactation were ineligible. The sample is drawn from a study of T cells in Graves' hyperthyroidism and ophthalmopathy. General study points: Ophthalmopathy cases were set apart from stable hyperthyroidism by a 13 V-J model.

Amplified TCR beta CDR3 regions derived from RNA transcripts. With the HTBI primer set, the TCR CDR3 went through a first round of RT-PCR. TCRdb re-derived calls from the multiplex PCR reads in MiXCR, one entry per CDR3 protein. The sample contains more than 350,000 distinct CDR3 sequences, around 15% of which appear only once. Sequenced input: blood. This TCR derives from a woman in her 30s with Graves' ophthalmopathy.

Here the CDR3 DNA reads TGCGCCAGCAGCCTGAGACGGGGGACAGACTACGAGCAGTACTTC. Protein sequence: CASSLRRGTDYEQYF. V usage is TRBV4-1 and J usage is TRBJ2-7, with D maybe TRBD1 (7 bases). Looked up from germline, CDR1 is MGHRA and CDR2 is YSYEKL. Trimming took off 4 bases at V and 3 bases at J, with 16 bases between the two ends. This CDR3 is built from 15 residues.